Each of the 29 T cell receptor beta chains below was sequenced from the same sample in a study of T-cell reconstitution after alpha-beta-depleted transplantation in children. Unique molecular identifiers were incorporated into the prepared TCRbeta library. TCRdb re-called the PCR reads with MiXCR, one entry per CDR3 protein. This table holds 200,000 to 250,000 distinct CDR3 sequences, approximately 10% found once. The sample was PBMCs from the stem cell graft donor, taken from the stem cell graft. These receptors all stem from a human donor who donated a stem cell graft to a child with acute lymphoblastic leukemia.

The chain links TRBV11-2 to TRBJ2-2; D may match TRBD1 or TRBD2 (6 bases each). Trimming removed 4 bases from V and 1 base from J, with 13 bases in between. Per germline, CDR1 SGHAT and CDR2 FQNNGV. The CDR3 is 16 residues long. The CDR3 DNA reads TGTGCCAGCAGCTCCGGGGGACACTTGAACACCGGGGAGCTGTTTTTT. Translating it yields CASSSGGHLNTGELFF.

This clonotype was detected a few times. V and J are TRBV5-1 and TRBJ2-5; possibly TRBD2 for D (7 bases). The germline gives CDR1 SGHRS, CDR2 YFSETQ. Between the trimmed V and J ends, which lost 4 bases and 1 base, there was a span of 11 bases. This CDR3 spans 14 amino acids. CDR3 DNA: TGCGCCAGCAGCGCGGGGGCCCTCCAAGAGACCCAGTACTTC. Encoded protein: CASSAGALQETQYF.

This clonotype was counted only a few times. The chain couples TRBV18 to TRBJ1-1; no clear D. The V end lost 3 bases, the J end lost 1 base, and 9 bases lay between the germline ends. Germline-derived CDR1 and CDR2 are KGHSH and LQKENI. The CDR3 sequence is 14 residues long. CDR3 residues: CASSPTVSNTEAFF. CDR3 nucleotides: TGTGCCAGCTCACCCACCGTTTCGAACACTGAAGCTTTCTTT.

Only a few counts were recorded for this clonotype. The conserved phenylalanine or tryptophan normally closing the CDR3 is absent here, so this likely arose from a read error. J is TRBJ1-5 and V is TRBV6-6; 7 positions match TRBD1. The CDR3 loop spans 13 amino acids. V lost 8 bases and J lost 8; bases outside the gene matches: 9. Germline values: CDR1 MNHNY, CDR2 SVGAGI (reference sequence). The CDR3 loop reads CASPGQPLKPQHS. The CDR3 DNA sequence: TGTGCCAGCCCGGGACAGCCGCTGAAGCCCCAGCATTCT.

This clonotype was counted a few times. This CDR3 reads CASSTQQGSNQPQHF. CDR3 bases: TGTGCCAGCAGTACCCAACAGGGGAGCAATCAGCCCCAGCATTTT. V usage is TRBV12-3 or TRBV12-4 and J usage is TRBJ1-5; 7 bases map to TRBD1. This CDR3 is built from 15 residues. J lost 1 base, V lost 5 bases, and 5 bases had no gene match.

In this sample, this clonotype turned up many times. The chain employs TRBV12-3 or TRBV12-4 and TRBJ1-3; unclear D gene. V lost 2 bases to trimming and J lost 0 bases, with 5 bases between them. This CDR3 has 14 amino acids. The CDR3 sequence is CASSLTSSGNTIYF. CDR3 sequence (DNA): TGTGCCAGCAGTTTAACGAGCTCTGGAAACACCATATATTTT.

This clonotype was detected a few times. The chain carries TRBV11-2 and TRBJ2-7; TRBD1 agrees at 7 bases. Germline assignment: CDR1 SGHAT and CDR2 FQNNGV. The CDR3 is 15 residues long. The V segment lost 1 base and the J segment 4 bases; nucleotides outside the gene matches: 7. In nucleotides, the CDR3 is TGTGCCAGCAGCTTAGGGGTACAGGGGTCGTACGAGCAGTACTTC. Translation gives CASSLGVQGSYEQYF.

The chain carries TRBV11-3 and TRBJ2-3; the D gene is possibly TRBD2 (6 bases). V was clipped by 3 bases and J by 4 bases, with 17 bases between them. The CDR3 sequence is 16 residues long. Germline loops: CDR1 SGHNT, CDR2 YENEEA. The DNA of the CDR3 is TGTGCCAGCAGCTTGGGGTTGGGGGGTCGCGCAGATACGCAGTATTTT. This sequence encodes CASSLGLGGRADTQYF.

This clonotype was counted a few times. The chain links TRBV20-1 to TRBJ1-5; no reliable D call. CDR1 is DFQATT and CDR2 is SNEGSKA in the germline V gene (reference sequence). This CDR3 contains 13 residues. The V and J ends lost 3 bases and 5 bases respectively, with 11 bases between them. The CDR3 DNA reads as TGCAGTGCTAGGTGGCCAGGACATCAGCCCCAGCATTTT. Its translation is CSARWPGHQPQHF.

The chain is built from TRBV2 and TRBJ2-1; D perhaps matches TRBD1 (6 bases). The CDR3 length is 14 residues. Trimming took off 8 bases at V and 3 bases at J, with 14 bases between the two ends. Germline CDR1 SNHLY, CDR2 FYNNEI. CDR3 sequence: CASQLGQNYNEQFF. CDR3 sequence (DNA): TGTGCCAGCCAACTCGGACAGAACTACAATGAGCAGTTCTTC.

This clonotype was observed many times. This chain joins TRBV2 and TRBJ1-5; perhaps TRBD1 as D (5 bases). The CDR3 runs to 14 residues. The ends were cut back, 9 bases at V and 7 bases at J, with 19 bases in the middle. CDR1 and CDR2 (germline): SNHLY, FYNNEI. DNA of the CDR3: TGTGCCAGTGAAGTGATTGGGGGAGGACAGCCCCAGCATTTT. This translates into CASEVIGGGQPQHF.

The chain has TRBV12-3 or TRBV12-4 and TRBJ2-7; 7 bases line up with TRBD2. V trimming: 5 bases; J trimming: 2 bases; junction bases outside the gene matches: 12. The CDR3 totals 16 residues. The CDR3 loop reads CASSPLKAGLAYEQYF. The CDR3 DNA reads as TGTGCCAGCAGTCCGCTGAAAGCGGGGCTTGCCTACGAGCAGTACTTC.

This clonotype was counted ten times or more. V is TRBV3-1 and J is TRBJ1-5, with D hard to call. The CDR3 contains 14 residues. Germline assignment: CDR1 LGHDT and CDR2 YNNKEL (reference sequence). The V gene lost 0 bases and the J gene lost 4 bases, with 7 bases spanning the gap. CDR3 sequence reads: CASSQEGVNQPQHF. As DNA, the CDR3 is TGTGCCAGCAGCCAAGAAGGAGTGAATCAGCCCCAGCATTTT.

V usage is TRBV20-1 and J usage is TRBJ2-7; possible D gene TRBD2, 6 bases. The CDR3 loop spans 12 amino acids. From germline, CDR1 is DFQATT and CDR2 SNEGSKA (reference sequence). V lost 1 base and J 2 bases, leaving 6 bases between the germline ends. This CDR3 reads CSARGGAYEQYF. CDR3 DNA: TGCAGTGCTAGAGGGGGGGCCTACGAGCAGTACTTC.

This chain links TRBV27 with TRBJ1-6; D is possibly TRBD1 (5 bases). V was shortened by 3 bases and J by 9 bases, with 12 bases between the two germline ends. The CDR3 consists of 14 residues. Germline V gene sequence: CDR1 MNHEY, CDR2 SMNVEV (reference sequence). This CDR3 reads CASSFGAGPSPLHF. The CDR3 DNA reads TGTGCCAGCAGTTTCGGGGCAGGGCCTTCACCCCTCCACTTT.

This clonotype has more than one count but fewer than ten. The V call is TRBV12-3 or TRBV12-4, the J call TRBJ1-6; D gene unclear. There are 14 residues in the CDR3. The V end lost 2 bases, the J end lost 7 bases, and 9 bases lay between the germline ends. CDR3 DNA: TGTGCCAGCAGTTTAATGCTAGGGAATTCACCCCTCCACTTT. As protein: CASSLMLGNSPLHF.

This clonotype was counted many times. This CDR3 is CASSFATSYEQYF. The CDR3 coding sequence is TGCGCCAGCAGCTTCGCGACTAGTTACGAGCAGTACTTC. This rearrangement joins TRBV5-1 to TRBJ2-7, with TRBD2 as a possible D gene (6 bases). V lost 2 bases and J 4 bases, leaving 10 bases between the germline ends. The CDR3 loop spans 13 amino acids. Germline V gives CDR1 SGHRS, CDR2 YFSETQ.

This clonotype was counted ten times or more. The rearrangement joins TRBV25-1 to TRBJ2-1; D is perhaps TRBD1 (6 bases). CDR3 length equals 13 residues. The germline CDR1 and CDR2 sequences are MGHDK and SYGVNS. The germline V and J ends were trimmed by 7 bases and 4 bases, with 11 bases remaining between them. The CDR3 DNA reads TGTGCCAGCAATCAGGGGCTATACAATGAGCAGTTCTTC. This codes for CASNQGLYNEQFF.

V usage is TRBV5-1 and J usage is TRBJ1-1; no reliable D call. Germline V gives CDR1 SGHRS, CDR2 YFSETQ. The CDR3 runs to 16 residues. V was cut by 4 bases and J by 1 base, with 17 bases left in between. CDR3 sequence: CASSNNRPGSNTEAFF. The CDR3 region has the DNA TGCGCCAGCAGCAACAACCGCCCCGGATCGAACACTGAAGCTTTCTTT.

Many counts were recorded for this clonotype. V and J are TRBV12-3 or TRBV12-4 and TRBJ2-7, with D tentatively TRBD1 (5 bases). The CDR3 loop spans 12 amino acids. The V end was cut by 5 bases, the J end by 1 base, with 6 bases between. The CDR3 region is CASSKGSYEQYF. The CDR3 nucleotides read TGTGCCAGCAGTAAGGGGTCCTACGAGCAGTACTTC.

The chain joins TRBV13 to TRBJ2-5; D possibly corresponds to TRBD2 (5 bases). The germline V and J ends were trimmed by 5 bases and 5 bases, with 12 bases remaining between them. Germline V gene lookup returns CDR1 PRHDT and CDR2 FYEKMQ (reference sequence). The CDR3 sequence is 13 residues long. DNA of the CDR3: TGTGCCAGCAGCCCCCGGGAAGCGGAGACCCAGTACTTC. This codes for CASSPREAETQYF.

At least ten counts were recorded for this clonotype. This rearrangement joins TRBV29-1 to TRBJ1-1; tentatively, D is TRBD1 (6 bases). This CDR3 region has 12 residues. The germline gives CDR1 SQVTM, CDR2 ANQGSEA. V dropped 8 bases and J dropped 1 base, with 11 bases sitting between them. The CDR3 nucleotides read TGCAGCACCGACAGGAAGAACACTGAAGCTTTCTTT. Translated, it gives CSTDRKNTEAFF.

This clonotype has just a few counts. The V call is TRBV5-1, the J call TRBJ2-7; D not resolved. The V end was cut by 4 bases, the J end by 3 bases, with 11 bases between. The CDR3 consists of 13 residues. Germline lookup yields CDR1 SGHRS and CDR2 YFSETQ. This CDR3 reads CASSVGRNYEQYF. In DNA, the CDR3 is TGCGCCAGCAGCGTCGGACGGAACTACGAGCAGTACTTC.

The chain combines TRBV27 with TRBJ1-2; tentatively, D is TRBD1 (5 bases). The CDR3 covers 16 residues. Germline CDR1 reads MNHEY; CDR2 reads SMNVEV (reference sequence). Trimming stripped 5 bases from V and 7 bases from J, with 23 bases between. CDR3 sequence (DNA): TGTGCCAGCAGTCTACGCCGGGGACTGACCTCTGGTGGCTACACCTTC. The encoded protein is CASSLRRGLTSGGYTF.

At least ten counts were recorded for this clonotype. The chain joins TRBV5-1 to TRBJ1-1, with 8 bases lining up with TRBD1. J was trimmed by 2 bases and V by 4 bases; bases with no gene match: 7. There are 15 residues in the CDR3. Germline V lookup: CDR1 SGHRS, CDR2 YFSETQ. The CDR3 here is CASSTGQGSNTEAFF. The CDR3 bases are TGCGCCAGCAGCACAGGACAGGGTTCCAACACTGAAGCTTTCTTT. Full variable domain (outside the CDR3, taken from reference TRBV5-1 and TRBJ1-1): KAGVTQTPRYLIKTRGQQVTLSCSPISGHRSVSWYQQTPGQGLQFLFEYFSETQRNKGNFPGRFSGRQFSNSRSEMNVSTLELGDSALYLCASSTGQGSNTEAFFGQGTRLTVV.

A few counts support this clonotype. V usage is TRBV4-3 and J usage is TRBJ1-6; 9 bases are a match to TRBD1. V lost 4 bases, J lost 8 bases, and 3 bases stayed unmatched. Per germline, CDR1 LGHNA and CDR2 YSLEER. This CDR3 region has 14 residues. CDR3 amino acids: CASSLDRGDSPLHF. CDR3 nucleotides: TGCGCCAGCAGCCTAGACAGGGGGGATTCACCCCTCCACTTT.

This clonotype appeared a few times. The gene calls are TRBV3-1 and TRBJ1-5; D remains unclear. The CDR3 runs 13 residues. Trimming cost V 0 bases and J 4 bases, with 4 bases left between them. CDR1 is LGHDT and CDR2 is YNNKEL in the germline V gene (reference sequence). CDR3 sequence (DNA): TGTGCCAGCAGCCAAGAGGCGAATCAGCCCCAGCATTTT. This codes for CASSQEANQPQHF.

The chain joins TRBV5-1 to TRBJ1-6; maybe TRBD1 (5 bases). From germline, CDR1 is SGHRS and CDR2 YFSETQ. This CDR3 comprises 16 residues. V was cut by 1 base and J by 10 bases, with 18 bases left in between. CDR3 bases: TGCGCCAGCAGCTTGACCTCCCCAGGGAAGGGGTCACCCCTCCACTTT. Its protein product is CASSLTSPGKGSPLHF.

The chain recombines TRBV20-1 with TRBJ1-2; D gene uncertain. The germline CDR1 and CDR2 sequences are DFQATT and SNEGSKA (reference sequence). V lost 7 bases to trimming and J lost 8 bases, with 17 bases between them. The CDR3 consists of 12 residues. Here the CDR3 DNA reads TGCAGTGTACTGGGAACGACGGACGGCTACACCTTC. Its protein product is CSVLGTTDGYTF.